This passage covers 26 T cell receptor beta chains from one sample sequenced in a study of blood T cell repertoires in COVID-19. Clones were read by immunoSEQ multiplex PCR, and TCRdb kept only the in-frame ones, dropping some. The table includes hundreds of thousands of clones, around 90% detected once. The sequenced sample was peripheral blood. These receptors were collected from a man aged 60-69 years who had recovered from COVID-19.

The chain is built from TRBV10-1 and TRBJ2-7, with 12 bases matching TRBD2. Germline V lookup: CDR1 WNHNN, CDR2 SYGVQD (reference sequence). The CDR3 is 16 residues long. The J segment lost 3 bases and the V segment lost 2 bases, leaving 5 bases of the junction unmatched. CDR3 bases: TGCGCCAGCAGTGAGCTAGGGACTAGCGGGTACTACGAGCAGTACTTC. It is translated as CASSELGTSGYYEQYF.

V usage is TRBV6-5 and J usage is TRBJ1-5; D is perhaps TRBD1 (5 bases). The CDR3 is made up of 13 amino acids. CDR1 MNHEY and CDR2 SVGAGI come from the germline V gene. V was cut by 7 bases and J by 3 bases, with 10 bases left in between. This CDR3 reads CASTDTFNQPQHF. DNA for the CDR3: TGTGCCAGCACGGACACCTTCAATCAGCCCCAGCATTTT.

CDR3 coding DNA: TGTGCCAGCAGCCCCTTATTTACCATATATTTT. As protein: CASSPLFTIYF. V usage is TRBV7-9 and J usage is TRBJ1-3; D gene unclear. The V end was cut by 5 bases, the J end by 10 bases, with 9 bases between. The CDR3 spans 11 residues. Germline CDR1 SEHNR, CDR2 FQNEAQ (reference sequence).

This clone appeared once. The chain carries TRBV5-1 and TRBJ2-3; TRBD2 matches 10 bases. With 0 bases clipped from V and 0 bases from J, the junction kept 7 bases outside the gene matches. The CDR3 length is 18 residues. CDR1 and CDR2 (germline): SGHRS, YFSETQ. CDR3 coding DNA: TGCGCCAGCAGCTTGGTTCCTAGCGGGGGACTCAGCACAGATACGCAGTATTTT. Translation gives CASSLVPSGGLSTDTQYF. The entire variable domain, with the rest obtained from reference TRBV5-1 and TRBJ2-3, is as follows: KAGVTQTPRYLIKTRGQQVTLSCSPISGHRSVSWYQQTPGQGLQFLFEYFSETQRNKGNFPGRFSGRQFSNSRSEMNVSTLELGDSALYLCASSLVPSGGLSTDTQYFGPGTRLTVL.

Here the CDR3 DNA reads TGCGCCAGCAGCTCCGGGGACAGGGGGAAGTTAGATACGCAGTATTTT. It translates to CASSSGDRGKLDTQYF. J is TRBJ2-3 and V is TRBV5-1; 11 bases are shared with TRBD1. The ends lost 3 bases at V and 5 bases at J; junction bases unmatched: 8. The CDR3 contains 16 residues. The germline CDR1 and CDR2 sequences are SGHRS and YFSETQ. The entire variable domain, with the rest obtained from reference TRBV5-1 and TRBJ2-3, is as follows: KAGVTQTPRYLIKTRGQQVTLSCSPISGHRSVSWYQQTPGQGLQFLFEYFSETQRNKGNFPGRFSGRQFSNSRSEMNVSTLELGDSALYLCASSSGDRGKLDTQYFGPGTRLTVL.

This clone was counted a few times. V and J are TRBV6-5 and TRBJ2-7; TRBD1 matches at 10 bases. J was trimmed by 2 bases and V by 5 bases; bases with no gene match: 6. The CDR3 covers 15 residues. CDR1 and CDR2 from the germline V gene are MNHEY and SVGAGI. The CDR3 coding sequence is TGTGCCAGCAGTCTGACCGGGACAGGGGCCTACGAGCAGTACTTC. Translating gives CASSLTGTGAYEQYF.

The gene calls are TRBV7-9 and TRBJ2-2; D unclear. The CDR3 is 14 residues long. Trimming left V 1 base short and J 5 bases short, with 8 bases between. CDR1 is SEHNR, CDR2 FQNEAQ, per germline (reference sequence). The CDR3 DNA follows: TGTGCCAGCAGCTTAGTGTTGCGGACCGGGGAGCTGTTTTTT. Its protein product is CASSLVLRTGELFF.

This chain joins TRBV7-8 and TRBJ2-2, with 8 bases lining up with TRBD2. This CDR3 region has 17 residues. V lost 7 bases, J lost 4 bases, and 14 bases stayed unmatched. Looked up from germline, CDR1 is SGHVS and CDR2 is FQNEAQ. The CDR3 protein is CASTRRYGGGATGELFF. DNA of the CDR3: TGTGCCAGCACCCGACGATACGGGGGGGGAGCCACCGGGGAGCTGTTTTTT.

The chain couples TRBV5-1 to TRBJ2-5; D is possibly TRBD1 (6 bases). Germline CDR1 is SGHRS and CDR2 is YFSETQ. Trimming took off 0 bases at V and 5 bases at J, with 11 bases between the two ends. The CDR3 has 14 amino acids. The CDR3 DNA reads as TGCGCCAGCAGCTTGGAACAGGGTCGGGAGACCCAGTACTTC. Translating gives CASSLEQGRETQYF.

The rearrangement uses TRBV3-1 (or the pseudogene TRBV3-2) and TRBJ2-7; the match to TRBD1 covers 9 bases. The CDR3 consists of 14 residues. Germline CDR1 and CDR2: LGHDT and YNNKEL (reference sequence). J was trimmed by 5 bases and V by 5 bases; bases with no gene match: 7. The CDR3 DNA reads as TGTGCCAGCAGCACTTGGGACAGGGATAACGAGCAGTACTTC. It encodes CASSTWDRDNEQYF.

Worth noting for this clone: Other DNA sequences within the sample encode an identical CDR3. The chain uses TRBV7-9 and TRBJ2-1, with D perhaps TRBD1 (5 bases). Trimming left V 1 base short and J 0 bases short, with 7 bases between. Germline V gene lookup returns CDR1 SEHNR and CDR2 FQNEAQ (reference sequence). The length of the CDR3 is 15 residues. In nucleotides, the CDR3 is TGTGCCAGCAGCTTAGGACAGCACTCCTACAATGAGCAGTTCTTC. It is translated as CASSLGQHSYNEQFF.

This clone was seen only a few times. The chain couples TRBV10-3 to TRBJ2-7; possible D gene TRBD1, 6 bases. CDR1 and CDR2 (germline): ENHRY, SYGVKD. With 8 bases removed from V and 0 bases from J, the gap between germline ends came to 14 bases. The CDR3 totals 14 residues. CDR3 nucleotide sequence: TGTGCCATCGGCCCAGGACAGAGCTCCTACGAGCAGTACTTC. The encoded protein is CAIGPGQSSYEQYF.

The rearrangement joins TRBV5-1 to TRBJ2-3; TRBD1 matches 10 bases. V was clipped by 4 bases and J by 1 base; unmatched bases: 12. Looked up from germline, CDR1 is SGHRS and CDR2 is YFSETQ. The CDR3 runs 18 residues. Written as DNA, the CDR3 is TGCGCCAGCAGCCATCGACAGGGGGCTACCGGGGGCACAGATACGCAGTATTTT. Translation: CASSHRQGATGGTDTQYF.

This clone was picked up one time. CDR3 sequence reads: CASSFLAGGISYEQYF. CDR3 DNA: TGCGCCAGCAGCTTCCTAGCGGGGGGTATCTCCTACGAGCAGTACTTC. The chain joins TRBV5-1 to TRBJ2-7; 11 nucleotides line up with TRBD2. Germline lookup yields CDR1 SGHRS and CDR2 YFSETQ. This CDR3 has 16 residues. The V segment lost 2 bases and the J segment 0 bases; nucleotides outside the gene matches: 4.

This rearrangement joins TRBV4-1 to TRBJ2-7; 11 nucleotides line up with TRBD1. The CDR3 runs to 16 residues. Germline CDR1 and CDR2: MGHRA and YSYEKL. V dropped 1 base and J dropped 3; count of bases not matched to a gene: 5. The CDR3 is CASSQGRGTGGYEQYF. Written as DNA, the CDR3 is TGCGCCAGCAGCCAAGGTCGGGGGACAGGGGGCTACGAGCAGTACTTC.

The chain uses TRBV10-1 and TRBJ2-1; 14 nucleotides line up with TRBD2. The CDR3 sequence is 16 residues long. After removal of 6 bases from V and 4 bases from J, the junction contained 5 bases not matched to a gene. CDR1 and CDR2 from the germline V gene are WNHNN and SYGVQD (reference sequence). The CDR3 DNA reads TGCGCCAGCAGCCCCCGACTAGCGGGGGGGTACAATGAGCAGTTCTTC. It translates to CASSPRLAGGYNEQFF.

The chain carries TRBV3-1 (or the pseudogene TRBV3-2) and TRBJ2-5; 7 positions agree with TRBD1. This CDR3 has 15 amino acids. J was trimmed by 5 bases and V by 4 bases; bases with no gene match: 10. Germline loops: CDR1 LGHDT, CDR2 YNNKEL (reference sequence). CDR3 DNA sequence: TGTGCCAGCAGCCTGACCGGGCCGACAGGGGAGACCCAGTACTTC. It encodes CASSLTGPTGETQYF.

The chain uses TRBV30 and TRBJ2-3; D might be TRBD2 (7 bases). Germline CDR1 GTSNPN, CDR2 SVGIG (reference sequence). V was clipped by 1 base and J by 2 bases, with 13 bases between them. The CDR3 extends over 15 amino acids. The CDR3 bases are TGTGCCTGGAGTGCGTTGGCGGGGGCCACAGATACGCAGTATTTT. Translated: CAWSALAGATDTQYF.

The chain couples TRBV6-6 to TRBJ1-2; weak D call: TRBD1 (6 bases). Per the germline V gene, CDR1 is MNHNY and CDR2 is SVGAGI (reference sequence). CDR3 size: 13 residues. Trimming pared 9 bases from V and 2 bases from J, leaving 13 bases between. The CDR3 region is CASGQPLNYGYTF. In DNA form, the CDR3 reads TGTGCCAGTGGACAGCCCCTAAACTATGGCTACACCTTC.

The chain recombines TRBV9 with TRBJ2-1; TRBD1 is a possible D gene (5 bases). This CDR3 has 12 residues. The germline gives CDR1 SGDLS, CDR2 YYNGEE. Deletions cut 4 bases from V and 9 bases from J, with 11 bases between. The CDR3 here is CASSPQGGEQFF. The CDR3 DNA reads TGTGCCAGCAGCCCCCAGGGTGGTGAGCAGTTCTTC.

The V call is TRBV4-2, the J call TRBJ2-2, with TRBD2 matching 9 bases. Trimming removed 0 bases from V and 4 bases from J; junction bases left unmatched: 9. The CDR3 has 18 amino acids. CDR1 LGHNA and CDR2 YNFKEQ come from the germline V gene. The CDR3 sequence: CASSQDPGSGGITGELFF. CDR3 nucleotide sequence: TGTGCCAGCAGCCAAGATCCGGGTAGCGGGGGAATCACCGGGGAGCTGTTTTTT.

The chain recombines TRBV5-5 with TRBJ1-2; TRBD1 agrees at 8 bases. This CDR3 contains 15 residues. Losses at the gene ends were 4 bases for V and 8 bases for J; bases not matched to a gene: 13. CDR1 is SGHKS and CDR2 is YYEKEE in the germline V gene (reference sequence). CDR3 in DNA: TGTGCCAGCAGCCCCCCTACCCCAGGGGGCGCGGGCTACACCTTC. Translation: CASSPPTPGGAGYTF. Full variable domain (missing parts from reference TRBV5-5 and TRBJ1-2): DAGVTQSPTHLIKTRGQQVTLRCSPISGHKSVSWYQQVLGQGPQFIFQYYEKEERGRGNFPDRFSARQFPNYSSELNVNALLLGDSALYLCASSPPTPGGAGYTFGSGTRLTVV.

CDR3 in amino acids: CASTLGGTELSGNTIYF. The CDR3 DNA is TGTGCCAGTACCCTAGGGGGGACAGAGCTCTCTGGAAACACCATATATTTT. The J gene is TRBJ1-3, the V gene TRBV19; TRBD1 matches 7 bases. Trimming took 7 bases from V and 0 from J; bases not matched to a gene: 12. Germline assignment: CDR1 LNHDA and CDR2 SQIVND (reference sequence). The CDR3 runs to 17 residues.

The chain carries TRBV28 and TRBJ2-2; a weak D match, TRBD2 (5 bases). This CDR3 has 14 residues. Germline loops: CDR1 MDHEN, CDR2 SYDVKM. The V end lost 2 bases, the J end lost 6 bases, and 10 bases lay between the germline ends. DNA of the CDR3: TGTGCCAGCAGTTTAATCGGGGTACCCGGGGAGCTGTTTTTT. Translating it yields CASSLIGVPGELFF.

The chain combines TRBV9 with TRBJ1-1; D is unclear. V was cut by 2 bases and J by 0 bases, with 8 bases left in between. Germline V gene data show CDR1 as SGDLS and CDR2 as YYNGEE. The CDR3 sequence is 14 residues long. CDR3 region: CASSVSVMNTEAFF. Here the CDR3 DNA reads TGTGCCAGCAGCGTGTCCGTTATGAACACTGAAGCTTTCTTT. The full variable domain, with the rest looked up from reference TRBV9 and TRBJ1-1, is DSGVTQTPKHLITATGQRVTLRCSPRSGDLSVYWYQQSLDQGLQFLIQYYNGEERAKGNILERFSAQQFPDLHSELNLSSLELGDSALYFCASSVSVMNTEAFFGQGTRLTVV.

The chain carries TRBV9 and TRBJ1-6; 7 bases are a match to TRBD1. In germline, CDR1 is SGDLS, CDR2 YYNGEE. This CDR3 comprises 15 residues. J was trimmed by 9 bases and V by 3 bases; bases with no gene match: 9. The CDR3 spells CASSDRDSPGSPLHF. CDR3 DNA: TGTGCCAGCAGCGACCGGGACAGTCCCGGTTCACCCCTCCACTTT.